This T cell receptor (beta chain) was sequenced for a study of control samples from healthy donors and cancer patients. Produced via immunoSEQ multiplex PCR; TCRdb's table is partial and in-frame only. The sample lists some 200,000 clones, roughly 91% occurring once. The CDR3 length is 15 residues. J lost 6 bases, V lost 2 bases, and 4 bases had no gene match. The germline V gene encodes CDR1 MNHEY and CDR2 SVGEGT. The sequenced sample consisted of blood. This TCR came from a woman in her twenties or thirties in good health. V and J are TRBV6-2 or TRBV6-3 and TRBJ1-5; 10 positions agree with TRBD1. This chain's CDR3 is CASSYGTGVGQPQHF. In DNA, the CDR3 is TGTGCCAGCAGTTACGGGACAGGGGTCGGTCAGCCCCAGCATTTT.